These 14 T cell receptor beta chains originate from one sample sequenced in a study of blood T cell repertoires in COVID-19. TCRdb keeps only in-frame clones here, not all; method: immunoSEQ multiplex PCR. The profile shows 39,000 or so clones, approximately 85% of them singletons. Specimen: peripheral blood. Receptors originate from a man aged 35 to 55 with active or convalescent COVID-19.

This chain uses TRBV20-1 with TRBJ2-7, with TRBD1 matching 7 bases. Trimming cost V 5 bases and J 10 bases; bases outside gene matches: 8. CDR1 and CDR2 (germline): DFQATT, SNEGSKA (reference sequence). The CDR3 is 11 residues long. The CDR3 nucleotides are TGCAGTGCTCACCGACAGGGCCTCCAGTACTTC. Translation gives CSAHRQGLQYF.

The chain links TRBV7-2 to TRBJ2-7; no clear D gene. The germline CDR1 and CDR2 sequences are SGHTA and FQGNSA. This CDR3 has 14 residues. Between the trimmed V and J ends, which lost 3 bases and 2 bases, there was a span of 11 bases. CDR3 DNA sequence: TGTGCCAGCAGCTTCTTCTCAGAAGCCTACGAGCAGTACTTC. Residues: CASSFFSEAYEQYF.

The chain couples TRBV2 to TRBJ1-2, with D uncertain. The CDR3 extends over 12 amino acids. V gave up 6 bases and J gave up 4 bases, with 9 bases separating them. Germline assignment: CDR1 SNHLY and CDR2 FYNNEI. The CDR3 is CASREGGYGYTF. Here the CDR3 DNA reads TGTGCCAGCAGGGAGGGCGGCTATGGCTACACCTTC. Variable domain in full (rest from reference TRBV2 and TRBJ1-2): EPEVTQTPSHQVTQMGQEVILRCVPISNHLYFYWYRQILGQKVEFLVSFYNNEISEKSEIFDDQFSVERPDGSNFTLKIRSTKLEDSAMYFCASREGGYGYTFGSGTRLTVV.

This rearrangement joins TRBV10-3 to TRBJ2-3; possible D gene TRBD1, 5 bases. The germline V gene has CDR1 ENHRY and CDR2 SYGVKD. Trimming shortened V by 6 bases and J by 2 bases, and 12 bases separated the two germline ends. This CDR3 contains 14 residues. The CDR3 here is CAIRSGWVTDTQYF. CDR3 DNA sequence: TGTGCCATCAGGTCAGGGTGGGTCACAGATACGCAGTATTTT.

V gene TRBV28 combines with J gene TRBJ1-5; D might be TRBD1 (5 bases). Germline V CDR1 and CDR2: MDHEN, SYDVKM. The CDR3 has 16 residues. The ends were cut back, 4 bases at V and 6 bases at J, with 19 bases in the middle. Written as DNA, the CDR3 is TGTGCCAGCAGTTCGCCAGGGATGGGGTTAGGTCAGCCCCAGCATTTT. Residues: CASSSPGMGLGQPQHF.

The V and J genes are TRBV19 and TRBJ1-5, with 7 bases identical to TRBD1. Germline V gene lookup returns CDR1 LNHDA and CDR2 SQIVND (reference sequence). Trimming removed 10 bases from V and 6 bases from J; junction bases left unmatched: 9. The CDR3 is made up of 13 amino acids. CDR3 region: CATTDREFQPQHF. The CDR3 bases are TGTGCCACAACAGACAGGGAGTTTCAGCCCCAGCATTTT.

The V call is TRBV6-6, the J call TRBJ1-1; D is uncertain. The V gene's germline CDR1 is MNHNY and CDR2 SVGAGI (reference sequence). Trimming left V 0 bases short and J 6 bases short, with 11 bases between. This CDR3 is built from 14 residues. CDR3 sequence reads: CASSYSSQVPEAFF. The CDR3 DNA is TGTGCCAGCAGTTACTCGAGTCAGGTCCCTGAAGCTTTCTTT.

This clone was found once. V and J are TRBV6-2 or TRBV6-3 and TRBJ1-2, with 7 bases that match TRBD1. The junction had 4 bases not matched to a gene; V was cut back by 4 bases and J by 8 bases. Germline-derived CDR1 and CDR2 are MNHEY and SVGEGT. This CDR3 comprises 12 residues. As DNA, the CDR3 is TGTGCCAGCAGTTTGGGACAGACGGGCTACACCTTC. It yields the protein CASSLGQTGYTF.

The J gene is TRBJ2-5, the V gene TRBV4-1; the D gene is possibly TRBD1 (5 bases). V was clipped by 0 bases and J by 1 base, with 12 bases between them. The CDR3 contains 16 residues. Germline V gives CDR1 MGHRA, CDR2 YSYEKL. The CDR3: CASSQDRQGLQETQYF. The CDR3 DNA sequence: TGCGCCAGCAGCCAAGATCGGCAGGGCCTCCAAGAGACCCAGTACTTC.

The gene calls are TRBV29-1 and TRBJ1-1, with D maybe TRBD1 (5 bases). CDR1 SQVTM and CDR2 ANQGSEA come from the germline V gene. Trimming shortened V by 7 bases and J by 0 bases, and 12 bases separated the two germline ends. The CDR3 consists of 13 residues. CDR3: CSGGQAMNTEAFF. In DNA, the CDR3 is TGCAGCGGGGGCCAGGCGATGAACACTGAAGCTTTCTTT.

This clone showed up just a few times. The V and J genes are TRBV9 and TRBJ2-7, with D possibly matching TRBD1 (7 bases). Germline loops: CDR1 SGDLS, CDR2 YYNGEE. This CDR3 has 13 amino acids. V was cut by 5 bases and J by 3 bases, with 12 bases left in between. As DNA, the CDR3 is TGTGCCAGCAGTGGGCAGGGGGGCTACGAGCAGTACTTC. Encoded protein: CASSGQGGYEQYF.

V and J are TRBV7-2 and TRBJ1-1; no reliable D call. The CDR3 has 13 amino acids. CDR1 is SGHTA, CDR2 FQGNSA, per germline. The V gene lost 3 bases and the J gene lost 2 bases, with 7 bases spanning the gap. This CDR3 reads CASSFTGNTEAFF. The CDR3 region has the DNA TGTGCCAGCAGCTTCACGGGAAACACTGAAGCTTTCTTT.

This clone was counted only a few times. The V call is TRBV5-1, the J call TRBJ1-6, with a weak D call TRBD1 (5 bases). Germline assignment: CDR1 SGHRS and CDR2 YFSETQ. This CDR3 is 15 amino acids long. V dropped 4 bases and J dropped 8 bases, with 16 bases sitting between them. The CDR3 loop reads CASSRGVVFDSPLHF. The DNA of the CDR3 is TGCGCCAGCAGCCGGGGGGTGGTGTTTGATTCACCCCTCCACTTT.

J is TRBJ2-3 and V is TRBV11-2; D ambiguous. Per germline, CDR1 SGHAT and CDR2 FQNNGV. This CDR3 is built from 13 residues. V was trimmed by 3 bases and J by 4 bases, leaving 8 bases between them. CDR3 DNA sequence: TGTGCCAGCAGCTTTATTCAGTCAGATACGCAGTATTTT. Its translation: CASSFIQSDTQYF.